Sequencing of this T cell receptor (beta chain) was carried out in a study of blood T cell repertoires in COVID-19. Germline CDR1 and CDR2: SGHRS and YFSETQ. The CDR3 contains 16 residues. Losses at the gene ends were 0 bases for V and 5 bases for J; bases not matched to a gene: 10. This clone appeared a single time. Original methodology: From reference gene primer amplification, estimates of nucleated cell counts were derived. Some clones are missing from TCRdb's copy, which holds only in-frame ones; the method was immunoSEQ multiplex PCR. V, J and clone size reflect that table, while D and trimming were determined from the DNA. Among 260,000 or so clones, around 88% were seen once, and the ten largest hold roughly 5%.

This sequence joins TRBV5-1 and TRBJ1-1; TRBD1 aligns across 7 bases. The material sequenced was peripheral blood. This receptor was obtained from a man at least 80 years old with acute or convalescent COVID-19. The CDR3 protein is CASSLGAQGSRTEAFF. The CDR3 coding sequence is TGCGCCAGCAGCTTGGGGGCACAGGGGTCGCGAACTGAAGCTTTCTTT.